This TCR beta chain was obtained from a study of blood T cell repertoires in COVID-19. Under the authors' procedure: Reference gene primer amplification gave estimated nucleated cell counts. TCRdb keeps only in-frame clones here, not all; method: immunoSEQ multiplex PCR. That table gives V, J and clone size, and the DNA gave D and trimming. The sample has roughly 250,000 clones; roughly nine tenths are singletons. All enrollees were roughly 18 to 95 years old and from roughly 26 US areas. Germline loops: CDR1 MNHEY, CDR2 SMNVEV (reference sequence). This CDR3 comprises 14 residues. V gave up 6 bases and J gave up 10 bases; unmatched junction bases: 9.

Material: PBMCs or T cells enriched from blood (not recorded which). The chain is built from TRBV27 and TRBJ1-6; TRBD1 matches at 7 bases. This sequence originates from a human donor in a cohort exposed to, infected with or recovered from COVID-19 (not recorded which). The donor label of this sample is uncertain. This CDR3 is CASSTGAGESPLHF. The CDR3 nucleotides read TGTGCCAGCAGCACAGGGGCCGGAGAGTCACCCCTCCACTTT.